A selection of T cell receptor beta chains follows, all from one sample in a study of T-cell memory formation after mild COVID-19. MiXCR, applied by TCRdb to the 5' RACE reads, yields one record per CDR3 protein. The sample has about 400,000 distinct CDR3 sequences; around a sixth are singletons. The specimen was PBMCs or a T cell subset sorted from them (not recorded which). Source of these receptors: a man between 18 and 35 years old who had mild COVID-19 (a few samples of this study predate the infection). Cell type and time point are not known. CDR3s include the opening cysteine and the closing phenylalanine or tryptophan. D genes are given only for firm matches. A clone size is listed for some rows: how often the clone was seen (once, few, many), or a class if it is expanded.

v_gene: TRBV6-5
abundance: .
d_gene: .
j_gene: TRBJ1-2
CDR3aa: CASSYSLGAPYGYTF
CDR3nt: TGTGCCAGCAGTTACTCGTTGGGGGCACCCTATGGCTACACCTTC

v_gene: TRBV15
abundance: .
d_gene: .
j_gene: TRBJ2-3
CDR3aa: CATSRPGGIADTQYF
CDR3nt: TGTGCCACCAGCAGACCGGGGGGCATTGCAGATACGCAGTATTTT

v_gene: TRBV5-5
abundance: .
d_gene: TRBD1
j_gene: TRBJ2-2
CDR3aa: CASSLLGQVNTGELFF
CDR3nt: TGTGCCAGCAGCTTGCTGGGACAGGTGAACACCGGGGAGCTGTTTTTT

v_gene: TRBV24-1
abundance: .
d_gene: TRBD1
j_gene: TRBJ1-5
CDR3aa: CATSDRQGNNQPQHF
CDR3nt: TGTGCCACCAGTGATCGACAGGGGAATAATCAGCCCCAGCATTTT

v_gene: TRBV29-1
abundance: .
d_gene: .
j_gene: TRBJ2-7
CDR3aa: CSVAGQPNSYEQYF
CDR3nt: TGCAGCGTAGCAGGCCAGCCTAACTCCTACGAGCAGTACTTC

v_gene: TRBV4-3
abundance: many
d_gene: .
j_gene: TRBJ1-4
CDR3aa: CASSQDIRAGEKLFF
CDR3nt: TGCGCCAGCAGCCAAGATATCCGGGCCGGCGAAAAACTGTTTTTT

v_gene: TRBV2
abundance: .
d_gene: .
j_gene: TRBJ1-6
CDR3aa: CASSDWAGNSPLHF
CDR3nt: TGTGCCAGCAGTGATTGGGCAGGAAATTCACCCCTCCACTTT

v_gene: TRBV24-1
abundance: few
d_gene: .
j_gene: TRBJ2-3
CDR3aa: CATTPGVSTDTQYF
CDR3nt: TGTGCCACCACCCCCGGGGTATCCACAGATACGCAGTATTTT

v_gene: TRBV29-1
abundance: few
d_gene: .
j_gene: TRBJ1-5
CDR3aa: CSVAGTGKNQPQHF
CDR3nt: TGCAGCGTAGCCGGAACAGGGAAGAATCAGCCCCAGCATTTT

v_gene: TRBV20-1
abundance: .
d_gene: .
j_gene: TRBJ1-5
CDR3aa: CSALEGPRGLRQPQHF
CDR3nt: TGCAGTGCTCTAGAGGGGCCTCGGGGGCTCAGGCAGCCCCAGCATTTT

v_gene: TRBV9
abundance: many
d_gene: .
j_gene: TRBJ2-2
CDR3aa: CASSVGTNTGELFF
CDR3nt: TGTGCCAGCAGCGTAGGGACGAACACCGGGGAGCTGTTTTTT

v_gene: TRBV2
abundance: few
d_gene: .
j_gene: TRBJ2-1
CDR3aa: CASSDRAYNEQFF
CDR3nt: TGTGCCAGCAGTGACAGGGCGTACAATGAGCAGTTCTTC

v_gene: TRBV11-2
abundance: .
d_gene: .
j_gene: TRBJ2-4
CDR3aa: CASSLMTRRNIQYF
CDR3nt: TGTGCCAGCAGCTTAATGACCAGGCGGAACATTCAGTACTTC

v_gene: TRBV5-4
abundance: .
d_gene: TRBD1
j_gene: TRBJ1-2
CDR3aa: CASSSDRGRYGYTF
CDR3nt: TGTGCCAGCAGCTCCGACAGGGGTCGGTATGGCTACACCTTC

v_gene: TRBV5-5
abundance: .
d_gene: .
j_gene: TRBJ2-3
CDR3aa: CASSVGHVSDTQYF
CDR3nt: TGTGCCAGCAGCGTGGGACACGTGTCAGATACGCAGTATTTT

v_gene: TRBV12-3/TRBV12-4
abundance: few
d_gene: .
j_gene: TRBJ1-1
CDR3aa: CASSLEAGGSTEAFF
CDR3nt: TGTGCCAGCAGTTTGGAGGCAGGAGGGAGCACTGAAGCTTTCTTT

v_gene: TRBV27
abundance: few
d_gene: TRBD2
j_gene: TRBJ2-5
CDR3aa: CASTNRLAGETQYF
CDR3nt: TGTGCCAGCACCAATAGACTAGCTGGGGAGACCCAGTACTTC

v_gene: TRBV4-3
abundance: .
d_gene: TRBD2
j_gene: TRBJ2-5
CDR3aa: CASSQEAGDLETQYF
CDR3nt: TGCGCCAGCAGTCAAGAGGCGGGGGACCTGGAGACCCAGTACTTC

v_gene: TRBV29-1
abundance: .
d_gene: .
j_gene: TRBJ2-7
CDR3aa: CSVGTGTTYEQYF
CDR3nt: TGCAGCGTTGGTACAGGGACAACCTACGAGCAGTACTTC

v_gene: TRBV20-1
abundance: few
d_gene: .
j_gene: TRBJ1-3
CDR3aa: CSALAPTDSGNTIYF
CDR3nt: TGCAGTGCGCTCGCCCCGACAGACTCTGGAAACACCATATATTTT

v_gene: TRBV9
abundance: few
d_gene: .
j_gene: TRBJ1-6
CDR3aa: CASSVGHGSPLHF
CDR3nt: TGTGCCAGCAGCGTAGGGCACGGCTCACCCCTCCACTTT

v_gene: TRBV29-1
abundance: .
d_gene: .
j_gene: TRBJ2-1
CDR3aa: CSVGEVSYNEQFF
CDR3nt: TGCAGCGTTGGGGAGGTCTCGTACAATGAGCAGTTCTTC

v_gene: TRBV25-1
abundance: few
d_gene: .
j_gene: TRBJ2-1
CDR3aa: CASHAGKDNEQFF
CDR3nt: TGTGCCAGCCACGCGGGGAAGGACAATGAGCAGTTCTTC

v_gene: TRBV6-4
abundance: .
d_gene: TRBD1
j_gene: TRBJ1-2
CDR3aa: CASKPQGALPYGYTF
CDR3nt: TGTGCCAGCAAGCCACAGGGGGCCCTTCCCTATGGCTACACCTTC

v_gene: TRBV10-3
abundance: .
d_gene: .
j_gene: TRBJ2-5
CDR3aa: CAISGDVQETQYF
CDR3nt: TGTGCCATCAGTGGGGACGTCCAAGAGACCCAGTACTTC

v_gene: TRBV5-1
abundance: many
d_gene: TRBD2
j_gene: TRBJ2-2
CDR3aa: CASSVLAGTLNTGELFF
CDR3nt: TGCGCCAGCAGCGTACTAGCGGGGACCCTTAACACCGGGGAGCTGTTTTTT

v_gene: TRBV7-8
abundance: .
d_gene: TRBD1
j_gene: TRBJ2-2
CDR3aa: CASSTRDRGPAAYTGELFF
CDR3nt: TGTGCCAGCAGCACCCGGGACAGGGGGCCTGCCGCTTACACCGGGGAGCTGTTTTTT

v_gene: TRBV6-5
abundance: .
d_gene: .
j_gene: TRBJ2-3
CDR3aa: CASSYSQGPDTQYF
CDR3nt: TGTGCCAGCAGTTACTCTCAGGGACCCGATACGCAGTATTTT

v_gene: TRBV4-1
abundance: once
d_gene: .
j_gene: TRBJ1-1
CDR3aa: CASSPRGGRYQISGEAFF
CDR3nt: TGCGCCAGCAGCCCCCGGGGAGGGAGGTACCAGATTAGCGGCGAAGCTTTCTTT

v_gene: TRBV7-2
abundance: many
d_gene: .
j_gene: TRBJ1-1
CDR3aa: CASTFQGLTEAFF
CDR3nt: TGTGCCAGCACCTTTCAGGGGCTGACTGAAGCTTTCTTT

v_gene: TRBV6-5
abundance: .
d_gene: .
j_gene: TRBJ2-7
CDR3aa: CASSWGDGSYEQYF
CDR3nt: TGTGCCAGCAGTTGGGGGGACGGTTCCTACGAGCAGTACTTC

v_gene: TRBV7-3
abundance: few
d_gene: TRBD1
j_gene: TRBJ2-2
CDR3aa: CASSIGQGTGELFF
CDR3nt: TGTGCCAGCAGCATCGGACAGGGCACCGGGGAGCTGTTTTTT

v_gene: TRBV5-6
abundance: few
d_gene: .
j_gene: TRBJ2-2
CDR3aa: CASSLRAGLNTGELFF
CDR3nt: TGTGCCAGCAGCCTCCGGGCGGGACTTAACACCGGGGAGCTGTTTTTT

v_gene: TRBV4-2
abundance: .
d_gene: .
j_gene: TRBJ2-5
CDR3aa: CASSQVPGEETQYF
CDR3nt: TGTGCCAGCAGCCAAGTCCCAGGGGAGGAGACCCAGTACTTC

v_gene: TRBV4-2
abundance: few
d_gene: TRBD2
j_gene: TRBJ2-1
CDR3aa: CASSQALAGGIPRLVF
CDR3nt: TGTGCCAGCAGCCAAGCACTAGCGGGGGGGATTCCACGGTTGGTCTTC

v_gene: TRBV7-2
abundance: few
d_gene: .
j_gene: TRBJ1-5
CDR3aa: CASSLNGPGQPQHF
CDR3nt: TGTGCCAGCAGCTTAAACGGCCCCGGCCAGCCCCAGCATTTT

v_gene: TRBV7-8
abundance: few
d_gene: .
j_gene: TRBJ2-1
CDR3aa: CASSLTQLALDEQFF
CDR3nt: TGTGCCAGCAGCTTAACCCAACTGGCCCTCGATGAGCAGTTCTTC

v_gene: TRBV12-3/TRBV12-4
abundance: few
d_gene: TRBD1
j_gene: TRBJ1-1
CDR3aa: CASSLSPGGSTEAFF
CDR3nt: TGTGCCAGCAGTTTATCCCCAGGGGGCTCGACTGAAGCTTTCTTT

v_gene: TRBV7-2
abundance: few
d_gene: .
j_gene: TRBJ1-5
CDR3aa: CASSLDREQPQHF
CDR3nt: TGTGCCAGCAGCTTAGATCGGGAACAGCCCCAGCATTTT

v_gene: TRBV5-1
abundance: many
d_gene: TRBD1
j_gene: TRBJ2-1
CDR3aa: CASSFLTGDGAEQFF
CDR3nt: TGCGCCAGCAGCTTTTTAACAGGGGATGGAGCTGAGCAGTTCTTC

v_gene: TRBV5-1
abundance: few
d_gene: .
j_gene: TRBJ2-6
CDR3aa: CASTRSTAGANVLTF
CDR3nt: TGCGCCAGCACAAGATCAACAGCTGGGGCCAACGTCCTGACTTTC

v_gene: TRBV6-6
abundance: few
d_gene: .
j_gene: TRBJ2-1
CDR3aa: CACKLFLTYNEQFF
CDR3nt: TGTGCCTGCAAATTGTTCCTTACCTACAATGAGCAGTTCTTC

v_gene: TRBV5-1
abundance: .
d_gene: .
j_gene: TRBJ2-5
CDR3aa: CASSPARTLSGAEETQYF
CDR3nt: TGCGCCAGCAGCCCGGCACGCACACTATCAGGGGCCGAAGAGACCCAGTACTTC

v_gene: TRBV7-2
abundance: few
d_gene: .
j_gene: TRBJ2-6
CDR3aa: CASSTGSGANVLTF
CDR3nt: TGTGCCAGCAGCACAGGCTCTGGGGCCAACGTCCTGACTTTC

v_gene: TRBV5-5
abundance: .
d_gene: TRBD1
j_gene: TRBJ1-1
CDR3aa: CASSPGTGGAEVTEAFF
CDR3nt: TGTGCCAGCAGCCCCGGGACAGGGGGCGCGGAGGTCACTGAAGCTTTCTTT

v_gene: TRBV7-6
abundance: few
d_gene: .
j_gene: TRBJ2-5
CDR3aa: CASSHSPGGETQYF
CDR3nt: TGTGCCAGCAGCCACAGCCCCGGGGGAGAGACCCAGTACTTC

v_gene: TRBV3-1
abundance: .
d_gene: .
j_gene: TRBJ2-7
CDR3aa: CASSLWQTYEQYF
CDR3nt: TGTGCCAGCAGCCTGTGGCAGACCTACGAGCAGTACTTC

v_gene: TRBV20-1
abundance: few
d_gene: .
j_gene: TRBJ2-7
CDR3aa: CSARYQGYEQYF
CDR3nt: TGCAGTGCTAGATACCAGGGCTACGAGCAGTACTTC

v_gene: TRBV6-5
abundance: many
d_gene: .
j_gene: TRBJ1-2
CDR3aa: CASSQDLYGYTF
CDR3nt: TGTGCCAGCAGTCAGGACCTCTATGGCTACACCTTC

v_gene: TRBV5-1
abundance: .
d_gene: .
j_gene: TRBJ1-1
CDR3aa: CASRQRSRGQLDTEAFF
CDR3nt: TGCGCCAGCAGGCAGAGGTCTCGGGGCCAACTGGACACTGAAGCTTTCTTT

v_gene: TRBV29-1
abundance: .
d_gene: .
j_gene: TRBJ2-3
CDR3aa: CSVEAPVMRGPDTQYF
CDR3nt: TGCAGCGTTGAAGCTCCCGTGATGCGGGGGCCAGATACGCAGTATTTT

v_gene: TRBV6-5
abundance: few
d_gene: .
j_gene: TRBJ1-2
CDR3aa: CASSPTTVGGYTF
CDR3nt: TGTGCCAGCAGCCCTACGACAGTCGGTGGCTACACCTTC

v_gene: TRBV28
abundance: .
d_gene: TRBD1
j_gene: TRBJ1-1
CDR3aa: CASSLQGGQAEAFF
CDR3nt: TGTGCCAGCAGCCTTCAGGGGGGGCAGGCGGAAGCTTTCTTT

v_gene: TRBV4-1
abundance: few
d_gene: TRBD1
j_gene: TRBJ2-5
CDR3aa: CASSQDPTGGLRETQYF
CDR3nt: TGCGCCAGCAGCCAAGATCCGACAGGGGGCCTTCGAGAGACCCAGTACTTC

v_gene: TRBV4-1
abundance: few
d_gene: TRBD2
j_gene: TRBJ2-2
CDR3aa: CASSQTGGSGELFF
CDR3nt: TGCGCCAGCAGCCAAACGGGGGGTTCCGGGGAGCTGTTTTTT